These 30 T cell receptor beta chains share one sample of origin, sequenced in a study of blood T cells in healthy people across ages. Primed by a sample-barcoded 5' primer and a J-beta primer mix, a second PCR proceeded for about 6 to 12 cycles. MiXCR was run by TCRdb on the 5' RACE reads, yielding one entry per CDR3 protein. This sample yields 1.5 million to 1.9 million distinct CDR3 sequences, of which around 40% are seen a single time; around 4% belongs to the top ten. Sample: blood. Receptors were obtained from a woman between 18 and 29 years old in good health.

The genes are TRBV18 and TRBJ2-6; 7 bases match TRBD1. Germline CDR1 KGHSH, CDR2 LQKENI. The CDR3 has 17 amino acids. The junction had 2 bases not matched to a gene; V was cut back by 0 bases and J by 0 bases. The CDR3 is CASSPPGQLSGANVLTF. DNA of the CDR3: TGTGCCAGCTCACCACCGGGACAGCTCTCTGGGGCCAACGTCCTGACTTTC.

This clonotype was found a few times. The chain employs TRBV27 and TRBJ1-1, with TRBD1 as a possible D gene (5 bases). The germline gives CDR1 MNHEY, CDR2 SMNVEV (reference sequence). The CDR3 covers 15 residues. V was shortened by 4 bases and J by 0 bases, with 12 bases between the two germline ends. The CDR3 loop reads CASSSPWGMNTEAFF. DNA of the CDR3: TGTGCCAGCAGTTCCCCGTGGGGGATGAACACTGAAGCTTTCTTT.

This clonotype showed up just a few times. The chain links TRBV10-3 to TRBJ2-7; possible D gene TRBD1, 6 bases. V was clipped by 0 bases and J by 0 bases, with 9 bases between them. The CDR3 totals 15 residues. Germline CDR1 reads ENHRY; CDR2 reads SYGVKD. Here the CDR3 reads CAISESQGGSYEQYF. CDR3 in DNA: TGTGCCATCAGTGAGTCACAAGGGGGCTCCTACGAGCAGTACTTC.

The chain uses TRBV7-8 and TRBJ2-1, with D uncertain. The J call could be wrong; TRBJ2-7 is a better fit for the DNA end. Germline CDR1 is SGHVS and CDR2 is FQNEAQ. The CDR3 has 15 residues. The CDR3 loop reads CASSLAKNSYNEQYF. Here the CDR3 DNA reads TGTGCCAGCAGCTTAGCCAAAAACTCCTACAATGAGCAGTACTTC.

This clonotype was found many times. The V call is TRBV4-1, the J call TRBJ1-2; tentative D call: TRBD1 (5 bases). Germline assignment: CDR1 MGHRA and CDR2 YSYEKL. Trimming removed 8 bases at V and 4 bases at J, with 23 bases between. This CDR3 has 16 amino acids. DNA for the CDR3: TGCGCCAGCCAAAGGGACGGGAGCGCGCTCTTCTATGGCTACACCTTC. As protein: CASQRDGSALFYGYTF.

This clonotype was observed at least ten times. CDR3 sequence reads: CASSLLDRDGYTF. CDR3 coding DNA: TGCGCCAGCAGCCTACTAGACAGAGATGGCTACACCTTC. J is TRBJ1-2 and V is TRBV4-1; weak D call: TRBD1 (5 bases). This CDR3 is 13 amino acids long. CDR1 and CDR2 from the germline V gene are MGHRA and YSYEKL. The ends were cut back, 4 bases at V and 6 bases at J, with 12 bases in the middle.

This clonotype was picked up a small number of times. The V and J genes are TRBV4-3 and TRBJ2-6; TRBD1 matches 7 bases. The germline V gene encodes CDR1 LGHNA and CDR2 YSLEER. The J segment lost 8 bases and the V segment lost 0 bases, leaving 4 bases of the junction unmatched. The CDR3 consists of 15 residues. Here the CDR3 reads CASSQDPDRPNVLTF. The CDR3, as DNA: TGCGCCAGCAGCCAAGACCCGGACAGGCCCAACGTCCTGACTTTC.

This clonotype was observed a handful of times. Mismatch with germline at one junction end may stem from a read error. The chain links TRBV6-5 to TRBJ1-2; no firm D call. CDR1 is MNHEY and CDR2 is SVGAGI in the germline V gene. The CDR3 consists of 13 residues. This chain's CDR3 is CASSYSGLTGYTF. In DNA form, the CDR3 reads TGTGCCAGCAGCTACTCTGGGTTGACGGGCTACACCTTC.

This clonotype was found a few times. V usage is TRBV5-1 and J usage is TRBJ2-7; D unclear. The J call could be wrong; TRBJ2-4 is a better fit for the DNA end. Looked up from germline, CDR1 is SGHRS and CDR2 is YFSETQ. CDR3 length equals 14 residues. CDR3 nucleotides: TGCGCCAGCAGCTACCGGGCCAAGGAAAACATTCAGTACTTC. Protein sequence: CASSYRAKENIQYF.

This clonotype was detected only a few times. This chain links TRBV18 with TRBJ2-7; D not resolved. Trimming pared 3 bases from V and 0 bases from J, leaving 9 bases between. Germline CDR1 KGHSH, CDR2 LQKENI. This CDR3 region has 14 residues. As DNA, the CDR3 is TGTGCCAGCTCACCTAGACAACCCTCCTACGAGCAGTACTTC. Translation gives CASSPRQPSYEQYF. The variable domain in full, with the rest retrieved from reference TRBV18 and TRBJ2-7, is NAGVMQNPRHLVRRRGQEARLRCSPMKGHSHVYWYRQLPEEGLKFMVYLQKENIIDESGMPKERFSAEFPKEGPSILRIQQVVRGDSAAYFCASSPRQPSYEQYFGPGTRLTVT.

For this clonotype: The junction departs from the called germline gene at one end, perhaps through a read error. The chain joins TRBV10-3 to TRBJ1-5, with unresolved D. The CDR3 is 14 amino acids. From germline, CDR1 is ENHRY and CDR2 SYGVKD. Here the CDR3 DNA reads TGTGCCTTCAGTTACTTGGGTTCCCATCAGCCCCAGCATTTT. Translated: CAFSYLGSHQPQHF.

This clonotype showed up just a few times. The V gene is TRBV5-1, the J gene TRBJ1-4; D gene unclear. Germline assignment: CDR1 SGHRS and CDR2 YFSETQ. The V and J ends lost 3 bases and 0 bases respectively, with 9 bases between them. The CDR3 length is 15 residues. CDR3: CASSSGRTTNEKLFF. In DNA form, the CDR3 reads TGCGCCAGCAGCTCCGGCAGAACAACTAATGAAAAACTGTTTTTT.

The table lists this clonotype with a few counts. V gene TRBV20-1 combines with J gene TRBJ2-3; 9 bases are a match to TRBD2. CDR3 length: 14 amino acids. The J segment lost 2 bases and the V segment lost 1 base, leaving 1 base of the junction unmatched. CDR1 and CDR2 from the germline V gene are DFQATT and SNEGSKA (reference sequence). The DNA of the CDR3 is TGCAGTGCTAGAGCTAGCGGGATCACAGATACGCAGTATTTT. Amino acids: CSARASGITDTQYF.

This clonotype has only one observation. The gene calls are TRBV6-5 and TRBJ2-7; D may be TRBD2 (5 bases). The CDR3 spans 16 residues. V lost 0 bases to trimming and J lost 5 bases, with 17 bases between them. Germline CDR1 MNHEY, CDR2 SVGAGI. CDR3 residues: CASSYSRGSPWNEQYF. CDR3 bases: TGTGCCAGCAGTTACTCGAGAGGGTCCCCCTGGAACGAGCAGTACTTC.

The chain carries TRBV29-1 and TRBJ1-4; D is unresolved. The germline V gene encodes CDR1 SQVTM and CDR2 ANQGSEA. This CDR3 region has 13 residues. V lost 2 bases to trimming and J lost 5 bases, with 9 bases between them. The CDR3 here is CSVETDPNEKLFF. The CDR3 bases are TGCAGCGTTGAAACGGACCCAAATGAAAAACTGTTTTTT.

This clonotype was detected a few times. The J gene is TRBJ2-5, the V gene TRBV7-2, with D perhaps TRBD1 (6 bases). Trimming shortened V by 4 bases and J by 10 bases, and 25 bases separated the two germline ends. There are 16 residues in the CDR3. Germline V gene sequence: CDR1 SGHTA, CDR2 FQGNSA. CDR3 DNA sequence: TGTGCCAGCAGCTCCGCCCCGACAGGCCTCTCTGGGTACCAGTACTTC. It is translated as CASSSAPTGLSGYQYF.

The rearrangement uses TRBV29-1 and TRBJ1-5; D gene uncertain. Germline V gives CDR1 SQVTM, CDR2 ANQGSEA. V lost 2 bases and J 1 base, leaving 6 bases between the germline ends. This CDR3 is 13 amino acids long. The CDR3 is CSVEMGSNQPQHF. DNA of the CDR3: TGCAGCGTTGAAATGGGGAGCAATCAGCCCCAGCATTTT.

The chain recombines TRBV20-1 with TRBJ1-1, with D possibly matching TRBD1 (5 bases). The germline CDR1 and CDR2 sequences are DFQATT and SNEGSKA (reference sequence). This CDR3 is 13 amino acids long. Trimming cost V 6 bases and J 1 base, with 12 bases left between them. CDR3 protein: CSAAGLQNTEAFF. CDR3 DNA: TGCAGTGCCGCGGGACTCCAGAACACTGAAGCTTTCTTT.

This clonotype showed up just a few times. The rearrangement uses TRBV10-3 and TRBJ1-6; no definite D call. The ends were cut back, 0 bases at V and 7 bases at J, with 1 base in the middle. The germline V gene encodes CDR1 ENHRY and CDR2 SYGVKD. This CDR3 is built from 12 residues. The DNA of the CDR3 is TGTGCCATCAGTGAGTCGAATTCACCCCTCCACTTT. It translates to CAISESNSPLHF.

This clonotype was counted between two and nine times. The chain joins TRBV20-1 to TRBJ2-7, with 9 bases matching TRBD2. CDR3 size: 14 residues. The germline gives CDR1 DFQATT, CDR2 SNEGSKA (reference sequence). V was pared by 1 base and J by 4 bases, with 5 bases of the junction left unmatched. DNA of the CDR3: TGCAGTGCTAGAGGAGGGACTAGCACTTACGAGCAGTACTTC. Translated: CSARGGTSTYEQYF.

V gene TRBV4-1 combines with J gene TRBJ2-2; 8 positions match TRBD2. The CDR3 is made up of 16 amino acids. From germline, CDR1 is MGHRA and CDR2 YSYEKL. Trimming removed 4 bases from V and 4 bases from J; junction bases left unmatched: 8. This CDR3 reads CASSLSGGMSTGELFF. DNA of the CDR3: TGCGCCAGCAGCCTAAGCGGGGGAATGAGCACCGGGGAGCTGTTTTTT.

For the CDR3, the DNA is TGTGCCATCAGTTCGGGGGGTGAAGGCGAGCAGTACTTC. Encoded protein: CAISSGGEGEQYF. This sequence joins TRBV10-3 and TRBJ2-5; the match to TRBD2 covers 7 bases. The J call may be mistaken, given a closer DNA end match to TRBJ2-7. The CDR3 extends over 13 amino acids. CDR1 is ENHRY, CDR2 SYGVKD, per germline.

The count of this clonotype is one. The rearrangement uses TRBV5-4 and TRBJ2-7; perhaps TRBD1 as D (5 bases). Between the trimmed V and J ends, which lost 0 bases and 2 bases, there was a span of 12 bases. From germline, CDR1 is SGHNT and CDR2 YYREEE (reference sequence). The CDR3 has 15 amino acids. In DNA, the CDR3 is TGTGCCAGCAGCTTGGGGCAGGGTCTTGCCTACGAGCAGTACTTC. It translates to CASSLGQGLAYEQYF.

This clonotype was picked up one time. The chain employs TRBV5-1 and TRBJ2-5; TRBD2 matches at 8 bases. Germline CDR1 and CDR2: SGHRS and YFSETQ. J gave up 11 bases and V 0 bases, and 12 bases lay outside the gene matches. The CDR3 contains 15 residues. The CDR3 DNA is TGCGCCAGCAGCTTGGTTGCGGGGGGCGTCAATGAGCAGTACTTC. It specifies CASSLVAGGVNEQYF. The full variable domain, its missing parts supplied by reference TRBV5-1 and TRBJ2-5, is KAGVTQTPRYLIKTRGQQVTLSCSPISGHRSVSWYQQTPGQGLQFLFEYFSETQRNKGNFPGRFSGRQFSNSRSEMNVSTLELGDSALYLCASSLVAGGVNEQYFGPGTRLLVL.

This clonotype was observed a single time. The chain carries TRBV6-6 and TRBJ2-1, with D possibly matching TRBD1 (5 bases). V was pared by 4 bases and J by 1 base, with 11 bases between. CDR1 and CDR2 (germline): MNHNY, SVGAGI (reference sequence). The CDR3 is 15 amino acids. CDR3 sequence: CASSCPQVSYNEQFF. CDR3 DNA: TGTGCCAGCAGTTGCCCACAGGTGTCCTACAATGAGCAGTTCTTC.

Only a few counts were recorded for this clonotype. The chain joins TRBV7-9 to TRBJ1-2; D is perhaps TRBD1 (6 bases). Germline V lookup: CDR1 SEHNR, CDR2 FQNEAQ (reference sequence). Trimming cost V 0 bases and J 4 bases, with 18 bases left between them. The CDR3 contains 17 residues. The CDR3 sequence: CASSLAVAGASGYGYTF. CDR3 in DNA: TGTGCCAGCAGCTTAGCGGTAGCAGGGGCATCTGGCTATGGCTACACCTTC.

This clonotype was recorded a few times. The chain has TRBV6-2 or TRBV6-3 and TRBJ2-1, with D perhaps TRBD2 (6 bases). Germline loops: CDR1 MNHEY, CDR2 SVGEGT. Trimming removed 7 bases from V and 7 bases from J, with 14 bases in between. The CDR3 has 13 residues. In nucleotides, the CDR3 is TGTGCCAGCAATGTAGGGGCGGGAAATGAGCAGTTCTTC. It translates to CASNVGAGNEQFF.

This clonotype appeared a few times. This chain joins TRBV5-1 and TRBJ2-5, with 9 positions matching TRBD2. The trim removed 6 bases at V and 1 base at J, leaving 7 bases unmatched. This CDR3 is built from 15 residues. Germline lookup yields CDR1 SGHRS and CDR2 YFSETQ. CDR3 nucleotide sequence: TGCGCCAGCACGGTAGCGGGGGAGACCCAAGAGACCCAGTACTTC. Its translation is CASTVAGETQETQYF.

The chain uses TRBV9 and TRBJ1-2; D ambiguous. Germline assignment: CDR1 SGDLS and CDR2 YYNGEE. The V and J ends lost 2 bases and 0 bases respectively, with 14 bases between them. There are 16 residues in the CDR3. CDR3 region: CASSVNPGFTNYGYTF. Written as DNA, the CDR3 is TGTGCCAGCAGCGTCAATCCGGGCTTTACTAACTATGGCTACACCTTC.

This sequence joins TRBV3-1 and TRBJ2-6, with a possible D match to TRBD1 (6 bases). This CDR3 contains 16 residues. V lost 6 bases and J 4 bases, leaving 16 bases between the germline ends. The germline V gene encodes CDR1 LGHDT and CDR2 YNNKEL (reference sequence). CDR3 loop: CASSDRFSAGANVLTF. The CDR3 coding sequence is TGTGCCAGCAGTGACAGGTTCTCTGCGGGGGCCAACGTCCTGACTTTC.